Listed below are T cell receptor beta chains from one sample, sequenced in a study of T-cell reconstitution after alpha-beta-depleted transplantation in children. MiXCR, run by TCRdb on the PCR reads, gives a single entry per CDR3 protein. The sample consists of 90,000 to 120,000 distinct CDR3 sequences, 6.4% of them appearing once. This specimen was PBMCs, mostly from graft donor cells, taken 360 days after TCRalphabeta/CD19-depleted stem cell transplant. The receptors shown here come from a male patient aged 2-15 years who had a stem cell transplant for acute lymphoblastic leukemia, so the T cells may come from the graft donor. CDR3s include the opening cysteine and the closing phenylalanine or tryptophan. D genes are given only for firm matches. Where a row states a size, it is once, few, many or the class of an expanded clone; other rows omit it.

V gene	J gene	clone size	D gene	CDR3 DNA	CDR3 protein
TRBV6-5	TRBJ2-6	NA	NA	TGTGCCAGCAGTTACTCGACGTCTCTCTCTGGGGCCAACGTCCTGACTTTC	CASSYSTSLSGANVLTF
TRBV28	TRBJ2-4	few	TRBD1	TGTGCCAGCAGTATATGGGGGGGCGGGACAGGGAACATTCAGTACTTC	CASSIWGGGTGNIQYF
TRBV20-1	TRBJ2-5	many	TRBD2	TGCAGTGCTAGAGCCCGGGGGGGAATGAAGACCCAGTACTTC	CSARARGGMKTQYF
TRBV4-3	TRBJ2-7	many	TRBD1	TGCGCCAGCAGCCAGGGGACAGGGACCTACGAGCAGTACTTC	CASSQGTGTYEQYF
TRBV24-1	TRBJ2-3	NA	NA	TGTGCCACCAGGAGGACCGGAAGCACAGATACGCAGTATTTT	CATRRTGSTDTQYF
TRBV4-2	TRBJ2-4	few	TRBD2	TGTGCCAGCAGCCAAGAAGGACTAGCGGGAGGGCCGGGTAACATTCAGTACTTC	CASSQEGLAGGPGNIQYF
TRBV6-1	TRBJ2-2	NA	TRBD1	TGTGCCAGCAGTGTAGGACAGGGGGCAGGCACCGGGGAGCTGTTTTTT	CASSVGQGAGTGELFF
TRBV7-2	TRBJ2-2	few	TRBD1	TGTGCCAGCAGCTTAGCCAGACAGGGTGGGGACACCGGGGAGCTGTTTTTT	CASSLARQGGDTGELFF
TRBV29-1	TRBJ2-1	many	TRBD2	TGCAGCGTTGCGGGGGGGGCGAACAATGAGCAGTTCTTC	CSVAGGANNEQFF
TRBV24-1	TRBJ2-1	few	NA	TGTGCCACCAGTGATTTGACGGGCTCCTACAATGAGCAGTTCTTC	CATSDLTGSYNEQFF
TRBV12-3/TRBV12-4	TRBJ2-4	many	NA	TGTGCCAGCAGTGCCGGCAGGGCCAAAAACATTCAGTACTTC	CASSAGRAKNIQYF
TRBV12-3/TRBV12-4	TRBJ2-4	few	NA	TGTGCCAGCAGCACGGGGACTTCTTCAAGGAACATTCAGTACTTC	CASSTGTSSRNIQYF
TRBV10-3	TRBJ1-2	many	NA	TGTGCCATCAGTGAGTCGGGCACAGGGCCTTACGGCTACACCTTC	CAISESGTGPYGYTF
TRBV28	TRBJ1-4	NA	NA	TGTGCCAGCAGGCCCGCCCTAGGTGCTGAAAAACTGTTTTTT	CASRPALGAEKLFF
TRBV27	TRBJ1-1	few	NA	TGTGCCAGCAGGCGCCGGACTGAAGCTTTCTTT	CASRRRTEAFF
TRBV20-1	TRBJ1-4	few	TRBD1	TGCAGTGCTAGGGGGACAGGGAACGATGAAAAACTGTTTTTT	CSARGTGNDEKLFF
TRBV20-1	TRBJ2-1	many	NA	TGCAGTGGAGAGGAATACAATGAGCAGTTCTTC	CSGEEYNEQFF